What follows describes a single T cell receptor (beta chain). No sorting of T cells preceded isolation of total RNA from whole blood. The entry originates in a study of monozygotic twins with inflammatory bowel disease. From its re-call of the 5' RACE reads, TCRdb lists each CDR3 protein once, without DNA. This sample's clone table lists some 330,000 distinct CDR3 sequences. This CDR3 has 14 amino acids. Germline-derived CDR1 and CDR2 are DFQATT and SNEGSKA (reference sequence). The chain recombines TRBV20-1 with TRBJ2-7. The source material was blood. The source of this sequence is a human donor with ulcerative colitis or Crohn's disease, or a healthy co-twin of an affected twin (not recorded which). The CDR3 spells CSARASAGLYEQYF.